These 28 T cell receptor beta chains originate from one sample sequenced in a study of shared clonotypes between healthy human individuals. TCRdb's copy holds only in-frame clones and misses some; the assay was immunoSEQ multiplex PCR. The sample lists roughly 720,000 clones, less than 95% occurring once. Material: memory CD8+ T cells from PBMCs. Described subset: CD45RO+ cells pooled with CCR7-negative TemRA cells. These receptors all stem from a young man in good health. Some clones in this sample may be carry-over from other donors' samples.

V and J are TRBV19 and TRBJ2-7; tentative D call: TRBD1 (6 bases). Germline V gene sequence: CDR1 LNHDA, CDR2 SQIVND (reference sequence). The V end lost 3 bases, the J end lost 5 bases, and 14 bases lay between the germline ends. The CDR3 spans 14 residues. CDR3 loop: CASSILGRDNEQYF. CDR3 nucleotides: TGTGCCAGTAGTATCCTCGGCAGGGACAACGAGCAGTACTTC.

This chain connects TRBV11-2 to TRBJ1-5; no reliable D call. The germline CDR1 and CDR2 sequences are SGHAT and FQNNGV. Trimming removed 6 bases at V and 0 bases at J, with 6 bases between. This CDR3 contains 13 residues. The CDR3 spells CASRLGSNQPQHF. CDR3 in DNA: TGTGCCAGCAGGTTGGGTAGCAATCAGCCCCAGCATTTT. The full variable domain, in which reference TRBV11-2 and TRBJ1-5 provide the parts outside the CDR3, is EAGVAQSPRYKIIEKRQSVAFWCNPISGHATLYWYQQILGQGPKLLIQFQNNGVVDDSQLPKDRFSAERLKGVDSTLKIQPAKLEDSAVYLCASRLGSNQPQHFGDGTRLSIL.

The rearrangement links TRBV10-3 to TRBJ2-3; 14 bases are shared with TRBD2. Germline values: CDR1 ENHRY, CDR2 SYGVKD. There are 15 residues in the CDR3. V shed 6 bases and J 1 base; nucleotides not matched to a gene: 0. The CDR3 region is CAIRTSGRGTDTQYF. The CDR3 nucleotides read TGTGCCATCAGGACTAGCGGGAGGGGCACAGATACGCAGTATTTT.

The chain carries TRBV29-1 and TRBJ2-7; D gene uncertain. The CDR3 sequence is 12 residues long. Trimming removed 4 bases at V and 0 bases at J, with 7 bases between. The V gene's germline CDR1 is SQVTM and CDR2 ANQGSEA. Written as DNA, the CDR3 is TGCAGCGTTGCTGGGGACTCCTACGAGCAGTACTTC. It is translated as CSVAGDSYEQYF.

The CDR3 here is CASSQGWVTEAFF. CDR3 in DNA: TGTGCCAGCAGCCAGGGTTGGGTTACTGAAGCTTTCTTT. The chain couples TRBV28 to TRBJ1-1; tentatively, D is TRBD1 (5 bases). Per the germline V gene, CDR1 is MDHEN and CDR2 is SYDVKM. V was trimmed by 6 bases and J by 5 bases, leaving 13 bases between them. The CDR3 consists of 13 residues.

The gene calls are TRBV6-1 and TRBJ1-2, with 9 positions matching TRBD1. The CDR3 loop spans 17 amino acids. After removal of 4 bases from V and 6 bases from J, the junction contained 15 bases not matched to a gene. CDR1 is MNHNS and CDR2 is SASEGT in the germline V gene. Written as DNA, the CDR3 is TGTGCCAGCAGTGTTTCTAATACCGGGACAGGGAAGGATGGCTACACCTTC. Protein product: CASSVSNTGTGKDGYTF.

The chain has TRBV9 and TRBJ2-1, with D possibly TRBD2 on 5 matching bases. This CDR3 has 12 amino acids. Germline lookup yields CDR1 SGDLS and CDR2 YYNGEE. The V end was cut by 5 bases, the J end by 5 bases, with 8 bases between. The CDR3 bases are TGTGCCAGCAGGGGTAGCGACAATGAGCAGTTCTTC. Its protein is CASRGSDNEQFF.

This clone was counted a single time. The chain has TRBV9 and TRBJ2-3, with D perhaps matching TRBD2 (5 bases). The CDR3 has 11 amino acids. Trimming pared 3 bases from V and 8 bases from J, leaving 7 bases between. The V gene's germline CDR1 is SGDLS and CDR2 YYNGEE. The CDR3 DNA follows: TGTGCCAGCAGCGCAAGCGGTACGCAGTATTTT. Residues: CASSASGTQYF.

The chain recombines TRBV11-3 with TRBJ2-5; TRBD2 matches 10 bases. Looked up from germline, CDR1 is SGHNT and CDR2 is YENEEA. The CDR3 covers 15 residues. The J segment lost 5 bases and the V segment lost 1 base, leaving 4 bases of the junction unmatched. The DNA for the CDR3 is TGTGCCAGCAGCTTAGGAGCGGGAGGGGCTGAGACCCAGTACTTC. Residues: CASSLGAGGAETQYF.

CDR3 coding DNA: TGTGCCAGCAGCTTCACCCTGATCCTGACCGGGGAGCTGTTTTTT. Protein: CASSFTLILTGELFF. J is TRBJ2-2 and V is TRBV7-2; D is uncertain. This CDR3 contains 15 residues. V was trimmed by 3 bases and J by 5 bases, leaving 13 bases between them. Germline CDR1 reads SGHTA; CDR2 reads FQGNSA.

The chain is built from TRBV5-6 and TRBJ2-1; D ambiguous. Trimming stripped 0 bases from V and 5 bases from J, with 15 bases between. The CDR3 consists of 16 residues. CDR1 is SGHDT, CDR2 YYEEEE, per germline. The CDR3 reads CASSLDPLGFDNEQFF. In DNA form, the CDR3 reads TGTGCCAGCAGCTTGGACCCCCTAGGTTTTGACAATGAGCAGTTCTTC.

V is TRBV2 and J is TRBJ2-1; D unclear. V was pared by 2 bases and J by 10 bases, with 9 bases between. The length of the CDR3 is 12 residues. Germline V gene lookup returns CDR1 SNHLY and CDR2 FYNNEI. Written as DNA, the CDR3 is TGTGCCAGCAGTGAACTGGGTTCGGAGCAGTTCTTC. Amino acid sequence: CASSELGSEQFF.

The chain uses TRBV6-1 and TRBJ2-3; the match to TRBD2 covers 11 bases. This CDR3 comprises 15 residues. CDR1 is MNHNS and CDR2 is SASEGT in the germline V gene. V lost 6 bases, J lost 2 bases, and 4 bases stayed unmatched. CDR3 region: CASRRLAGITDTQYF. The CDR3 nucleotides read TGTGCCAGCAGAAGACTAGCGGGGATCACAGATACGCAGTATTTT.

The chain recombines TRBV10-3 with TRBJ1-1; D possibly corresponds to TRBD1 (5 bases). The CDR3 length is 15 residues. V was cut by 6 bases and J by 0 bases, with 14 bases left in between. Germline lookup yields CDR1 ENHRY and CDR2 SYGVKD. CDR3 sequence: CAIRVSTDLNTEAFF. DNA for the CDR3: TGTGCCATCAGGGTATCGACAGACTTGAACACTGAAGCTTTCTTT.

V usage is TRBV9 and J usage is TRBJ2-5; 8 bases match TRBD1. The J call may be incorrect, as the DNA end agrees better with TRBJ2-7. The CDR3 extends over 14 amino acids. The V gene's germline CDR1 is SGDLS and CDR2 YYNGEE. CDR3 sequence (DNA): TGTGCCAGCAGCGTCGGGACAGGAGCCTACGAGCAGTACTTC. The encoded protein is CASSVGTGAYEQYF.

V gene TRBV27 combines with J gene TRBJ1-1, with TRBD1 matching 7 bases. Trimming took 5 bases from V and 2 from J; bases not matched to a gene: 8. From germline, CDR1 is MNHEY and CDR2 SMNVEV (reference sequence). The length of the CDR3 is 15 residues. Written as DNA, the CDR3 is TGTGCCAGCAGTCCACATCGGACAGGAAACACTGAAGCTTTCTTT. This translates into CASSPHRTGNTEAFF.

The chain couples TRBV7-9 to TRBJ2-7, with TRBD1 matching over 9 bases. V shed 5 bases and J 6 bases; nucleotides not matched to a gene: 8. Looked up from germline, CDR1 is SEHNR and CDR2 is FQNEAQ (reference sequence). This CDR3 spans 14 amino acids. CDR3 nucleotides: TGTGCCAGCAGCCCAACACGGACAGGGGTCGAGCAGTACTTC. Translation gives CASSPTRTGVEQYF.

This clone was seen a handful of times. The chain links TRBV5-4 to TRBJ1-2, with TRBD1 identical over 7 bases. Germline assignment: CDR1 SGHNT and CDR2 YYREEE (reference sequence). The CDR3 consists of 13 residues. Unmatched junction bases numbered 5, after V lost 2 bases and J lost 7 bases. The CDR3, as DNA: TGTGCCAGCAGCTTAGGAGGGGGCGGTGGCTACACCTTC. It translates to CASSLGGGGGYTF.

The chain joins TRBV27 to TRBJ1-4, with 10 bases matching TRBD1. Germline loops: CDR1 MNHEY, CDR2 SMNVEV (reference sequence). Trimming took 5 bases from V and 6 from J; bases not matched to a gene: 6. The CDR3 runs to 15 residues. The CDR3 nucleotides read TGTGCCAGCAGTAGCAGACAGGGGGCGGATGAAAAACTGTTTTTT. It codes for CASSSRQGADEKLFF.

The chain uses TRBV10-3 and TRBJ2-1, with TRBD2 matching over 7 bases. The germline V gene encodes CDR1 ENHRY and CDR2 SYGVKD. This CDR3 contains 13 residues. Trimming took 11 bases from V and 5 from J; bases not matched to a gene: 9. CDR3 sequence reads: CAVWGGQDNEQFF. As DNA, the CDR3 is TGTGCCGTATGGGGAGGGCAGGACAATGAGCAGTTCTTC.

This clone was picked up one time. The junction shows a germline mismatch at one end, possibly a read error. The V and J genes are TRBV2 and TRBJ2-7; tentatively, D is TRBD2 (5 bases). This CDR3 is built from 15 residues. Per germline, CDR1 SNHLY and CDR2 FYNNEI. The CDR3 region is CASSEAALSAYEQYF. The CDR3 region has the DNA TGTGCCAGCAGCGAAGCGGCTCTGAGCGCCTACGAGCAGTACTTC.

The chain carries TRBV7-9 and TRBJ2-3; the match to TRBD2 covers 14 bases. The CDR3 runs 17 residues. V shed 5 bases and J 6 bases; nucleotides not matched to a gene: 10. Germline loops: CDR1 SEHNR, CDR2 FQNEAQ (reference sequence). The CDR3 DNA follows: TGTGCCAGCAGCCCCAGACTAGCGGGAGGGCCCCCGGATACGCAGTATTTT. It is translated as CASSPRLAGGPPDTQYF.

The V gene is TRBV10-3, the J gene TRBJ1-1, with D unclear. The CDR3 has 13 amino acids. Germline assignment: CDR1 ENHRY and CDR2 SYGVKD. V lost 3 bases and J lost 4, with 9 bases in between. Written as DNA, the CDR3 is TGTGCCATCAGTGATGCGGGCGGCACTGAAGCTTTCTTT. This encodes CAISDAGGTEAFF.

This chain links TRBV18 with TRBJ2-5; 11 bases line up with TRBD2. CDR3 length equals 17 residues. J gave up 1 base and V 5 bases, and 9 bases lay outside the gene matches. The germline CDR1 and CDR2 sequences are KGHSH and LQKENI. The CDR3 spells CASSAPRLAGLQETQYF. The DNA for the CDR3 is TGTGCCAGCTCAGCGCCCCGACTAGCGGGGCTCCAAGAGACCCAGTACTTC.

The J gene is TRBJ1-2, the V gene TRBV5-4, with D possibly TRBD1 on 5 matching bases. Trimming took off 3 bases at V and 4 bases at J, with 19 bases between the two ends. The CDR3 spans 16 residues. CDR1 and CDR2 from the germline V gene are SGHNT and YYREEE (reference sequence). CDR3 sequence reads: CASSSNSLRDGYGYTF. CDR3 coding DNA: TGTGCCAGCAGCTCTAATTCACTCAGGGATGGCTATGGCTACACCTTC.

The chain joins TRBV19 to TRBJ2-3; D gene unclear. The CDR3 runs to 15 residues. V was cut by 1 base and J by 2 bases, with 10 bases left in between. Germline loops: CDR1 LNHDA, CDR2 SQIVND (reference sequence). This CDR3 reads CASSIGGLVTDTQYF. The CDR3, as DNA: TGTGCCAGTAGTATAGGTGGGCTAGTCACAGATACGCAGTATTTT. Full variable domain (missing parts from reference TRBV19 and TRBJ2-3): DGGITQSPKYLFRKEGQNVTLSCEQNLNHDAMYWYRQDPGQGLRLIYYSQIVNDFQKGDIAEGYSVSREKKESFPLTVTSAQKNPTAFYLCASSIGGLVTDTQYFGPGTRLTVL.

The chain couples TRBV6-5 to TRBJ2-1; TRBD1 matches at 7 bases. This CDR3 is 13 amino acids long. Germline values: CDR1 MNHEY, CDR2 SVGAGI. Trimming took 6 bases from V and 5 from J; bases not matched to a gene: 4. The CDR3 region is CASRDRINNEQFF. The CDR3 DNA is TGTGCCAGCAGGGACAGGATCAACAATGAGCAGTTCTTC.

The CDR3 DNA reads as TGTGCCAGCAGCTTGAGTGGATCCTTCTCTGGAAACACCATATATTTT. This encodes CASSLSGSFSGNTIYF. The chain uses TRBV13 and TRBJ1-3, with D unclear. The germline V gene has CDR1 PRHDT and CDR2 FYEKMQ (reference sequence). The CDR3 is 16 residues long. V lost 3 bases to trimming and J lost 0 bases, with 12 bases between them.